The rows below give T cell receptor beta chains drawn from one sample of a study of cytomegalovirus exposure and HLA in healthy donors. Method: immunoSEQ multiplex PCR; TCRdb's copy keeps in-frame clones and lacks some. The table records 110,000 to 150,000 clones, around 10% of them present only once. The source material was PBMCs. These TCRs come from a man over 45 in good health and CMV-seronegative. Each CDR3 is given with its conserved first and last residue.

>TRBV5-4|.
CASSASGRAYEQYF
>TRBV30|TRBJ2-2
CACEGSGSPRAGELFF
>TRBV7-8|TRBJ2-3
CASSYRTSGRTDTQYF
>TRBV6-1|TRBJ2-6
CASSDRGQGHPGANVLTF
>TRBV19|TRBJ2-1
CASSPTSGLFNEQFF
>TRBV18|TRBJ1-1
CASSVGTGANTEAFF
>TRBV6-1|TRBJ2-1
CASTQDRTYNEQFF
>TRBV6-5|TRBJ1-4
CASSYSNAAGNEKLFF
>TRBV19|TRBJ1-5
CASSGRWGQPQHF
>TRBV11-2|TRBJ1-4
CASSLDRANEKLFF
>TRBV10-3|TRBJ2-5
CAISESSAGGWETQYF
>TRBV29-1|TRBJ2-3
CSVPLYNSADTQYF
>TRBV5-1|TRBJ1-2
CASSLGTDRGVYGYTF
>TRBV2|TRBJ2-1
CASSEESASGGLNEQFF
>TRBV2|TRBJ2-1
CASNSGTGVGNEQFF
>TRBV19|TRBJ1-2
CASSIPPRDGYTF
>TRBV2|TRBJ2-2
CASHSRSEGTGELFF
>TRBV29-1|TRBJ2-1
CSVGRDTYNEQFF
>TRBV30|TRBJ2-7
CAWSTGTYEQYF
>TRBV6-1|TRBJ2-5
CASSEVIAETQYF
>TRBV5-8|TRBJ1-1
CASSVGQVNTEAFF
>TRBV29-1|TRBJ2-7
CSVEDPEGRYEQYF
>TRBV2|TRBJ2-2
CASRRTSGSPGELFF
>TRBV5-4|TRBJ1-6
CASSSVSDSPLHF
>TRBV10-3|TRBJ2-5
CAIRGGGGPGETQYF
>TRBV6-5|TRBJ2-1
CASSSFPTGDNEQFF
>TRBV10-1|TRBJ2-7
CASSERRGYEQYF
>TRBV5-4|TRBJ2-1
CASRPRTGYDEQFF
>TRBV5-1|TRBJ1-1
CASSGRGGAGEAFF
>TRBV2|TRBJ2-1
CASSARGTSVNNEQFF
>TRBV19|TRBJ1-2
CASSIDLSQDRVYGYTF
>TRBV27|TRBJ2-7
CASSLSTPTATTYEQYF
>TRBV15|TRBJ2-7
CATSRGVQGTHEQYF
>TRBV4-2|TRBJ2-1
CASSQGGVASYNEQFF
>TRBV19|TRBJ2-1
CASAGSSYNEQFF
>TRBV9|TRBJ1-1
CASSVAGEGGEAFF
>TRBV4-2|TRBJ1-1
CASSQDRGGMNTEAFF
>TRBV7-9|TRBJ2-1
CASSLGTSVNNEQFF
>TRBV29-1|TRBJ2-3
CSATGVADTQYF
>TRBV7-2|TRBJ2-5
CASSPQAGVQETQYF
>TRBV5-6|TRBJ1-1
CASSLVGGNTEAFF